The 18 T cell receptor beta chains given below trace back to one sample, sequenced in a study of cytomegalovirus exposure and HLA in healthy donors. PCR used 60 Vbeta primers and 13 Jbeta primers. Clones were sequenced by immunoSEQ multiplex PCR, and TCRdb holds only the in-frame ones, with some missing. This sample contains about 40,000 clones. The specimen was PBMCs. These receptors all stem from a human donor in good health.

This rearrangement joins TRBV7-2 to TRBJ1-2; D unclear. This CDR3 is built from 11 residues. Trimming removed 5 bases from V and 8 bases from J, with 9 bases in between. CDR1 and CDR2 from the germline V gene are SGHTA and FQGNSA. The CDR3 DNA is TGTGCCAGCAGCCGAGGGTTAGGCTACACCTTC. It encodes CASSRGLGYTF. The full variable domain, rest sourced from reference TRBV7-2 and TRBJ1-2, is GAGVSQSPSNKVTEKGKDVELRCDPISGHTALYWYRQSLGQGLEFLIYFQGNSAPDKSGLPSDRFSAERTGGSVSTLTIQRTQQEDSAVYLCASSRGLGYTFGSGTRLTVV.

Concerning this clone: Other DNA sequences in the same sample also yield this CDR3. The J gene is TRBJ2-7, the V gene TRBV6-6; D gene uncertain. CDR1 is MNHNY, CDR2 SVGAGI, per germline (reference sequence). The V end was cut by 5 bases, the J end by 5 bases, with 16 bases between. The CDR3 totals 14 residues. The CDR3 protein is CASSRGIPKNEQYF. In DNA, the CDR3 is TGTGCCAGCAGTAGAGGAATCCCTAAGAACGAGCAGTACTTC.

The chain links TRBV30 to TRBJ2-5, with 11 bases identical to TRBD2. V was clipped by 6 bases and J by 4 bases; unmatched bases: 10. The CDR3 extends over 15 amino acids. In germline, CDR1 is GTSNPN, CDR2 SVGIG (reference sequence). CDR3 DNA sequence: TGTGCCTGTGTCCCTAGCGGGGGGACTCGAGAGACCCAGTACTTC. This translates into CACVPSGGTRETQYF.

The chain is built from TRBV19 and TRBJ2-3, with 8 bases identical to TRBD1. The CDR3 loop spans 15 amino acids. The trim removed 5 bases at V and 5 bases at J, leaving 9 bases unmatched. Germline assignment: CDR1 LNHDA and CDR2 SQIVND (reference sequence). The CDR3 sequence is CASSERQGARDTQYF. CDR3 nucleotides: TGTGCCAGTAGTGAGCGGCAGGGGGCCCGAGATACGCAGTATTTT.

The chain joins TRBV6-6 to TRBJ1-1, with 7 bases that match TRBD1. The V and J ends lost 4 bases and 1 base, in that order; junction bases with no gene match: 3. There are 14 residues in the CDR3. Germline loops: CDR1 MNHNY, CDR2 SVGAGI (reference sequence). This CDR3 reads CASSFGTANTEAFF. CDR3 in DNA: TGTGCCAGCAGTTTCGGGACAGCGAACACTGAAGCTTTCTTT.

V is TRBV10-3 and J is TRBJ2-5, with a possible D match to TRBD1 (6 bases). The CDR3 is 13 residues long. The V and J ends lost 4 bases and 1 base respectively, with 7 bases between them. From germline, CDR1 is ENHRY and CDR2 SYGVKD. The CDR3 DNA follows: TGTGCCATCAGTGGACAGGCCCAAGAGACCCAGTACTTC. Translated, it gives CAISGQAQETQYF.

This CDR3 reads CASSLAGSSYEQYF. The CDR3 bases are TGTGCCAGCAGCTTAGCGGGCAGCTCCTACGAGCAGTACTTC. The genes are TRBV7-8 and TRBJ2-7; D gene ambiguous. Trimming shortened V by 0 bases and J by 0 bases, and 6 bases separated the two germline ends. The CDR3 consists of 14 residues. Germline V gene sequence: CDR1 SGHVS, CDR2 FQNEAQ.

The J gene is TRBJ1-1, the V gene TRBV27, with D possibly matching TRBD1 (6 bases). Trimming shortened V by 6 bases and J by 0 bases, and 14 bases separated the two germline ends. In germline, CDR1 is MNHEY, CDR2 SMNVEV (reference sequence). There are 15 residues in the CDR3. This CDR3 is CASRQNREMNTEAFF. The CDR3, as DNA: TGTGCCAGCAGGCAAAACAGGGAGATGAACACTGAAGCTTTCTTT.

The rearrangement uses TRBV9 and TRBJ2-7, with TRBD2 matching 7 bases. The germline CDR1 and CDR2 sequences are SGDLS and YYNGEE. This CDR3 comprises 15 residues. J gave up 2 bases and V 0 bases, and 5 bases lay outside the gene matches. The CDR3 bases are TGTGCCAGCAGCGTAGGAGCGGGAAGCGCCTACGAGCAGTACTTC. Translating gives CASSVGAGSAYEQYF.

The rearrangement links TRBV19 to TRBJ2-7; 11 bases match TRBD2. V shed 3 bases and J 2 bases; nucleotides not matched to a gene: 3. CDR1 is LNHDA, CDR2 SQIVND, per germline (reference sequence). This CDR3 contains 15 residues. CDR3 residues: CASSMGTSGTYEQYF. The CDR3 DNA follows: TGTGCCAGTAGTATGGGGACTAGCGGAACCTACGAGCAGTACTTC.

The genes are TRBV27 and TRBJ2-7; D call uncertain. The V end was cut by 6 bases, the J end by 2 bases, with 11 bases between. CDR3 size: 13 residues. Germline assignment: CDR1 MNHEY and CDR2 SMNVEV (reference sequence). The CDR3 here is CASSSSGPYEQYF. The CDR3 DNA is TGTGCCAGCAGCTCCTCTGGGCCCTACGAGCAGTACTTC.

The rearrangement links TRBV29-1 to TRBJ2-7; no clear D gene. Trimming removed 4 bases from V and 1 base from J, with 20 bases in between. CDR1 is SQVTM, CDR2 ANQGSEA, per germline. The CDR3 has 16 residues. The CDR3 sequence: CSVVIGGRHGSYEQYF. DNA of the CDR3: TGCAGCGTTGTCATCGGCGGTCGGCACGGGTCCTACGAGCAGTACTTC.

This sequence joins TRBV4-2 and TRBJ1-2, with 9 bases lining up with TRBD1. The junction had 4 bases not matched to a gene; V was cut back by 0 bases and J by 2 bases. CDR1 LGHNA and CDR2 YNFKEQ come from the germline V gene. The CDR3 sequence is 16 residues long. CDR3 sequence: CASSQDGQGTNYGYTF. CDR3 bases: TGTGCCAGCAGCCAAGATGGACAGGGGACGAACTATGGCTACACCTTC.

V and J are TRBV5-6 and TRBJ2-6, with TRBD1 matching over 7 bases. Germline V gives CDR1 SGHDT, CDR2 YYEEEE. This CDR3 spans 19 amino acids. Trimming at V came to 0 bases and at J to 0 bases, leaving 9 bases not matched to a gene. CDR3 residues: CASSLAMGTASSGANVLTF. The CDR3 DNA sequence: TGTGCCAGCAGCTTGGCCATGGGGACAGCGAGCTCTGGGGCCAACGTCCTGACTTTC.

The chain carries TRBV28 and TRBJ2-3; 10 nucleotides agree with TRBD2. The V gene's germline CDR1 is MDHEN and CDR2 SYDVKM. The CDR3 contains 17 residues. Germline trimming cut 3 bases from V and 3 bases from J; bases unmatched to any gene: 9. DNA of the CDR3: TGTGCCAGCAGTTTGCGGCCCCTAGCGGGGGAAACAGATACGCAGTATTTT. Translating it yields CASSLRPLAGETDTQYF.

The chain uses TRBV11-2 and TRBJ2-7, with D perhaps TRBD1 (5 bases). The CDR3 has 14 residues. In germline, CDR1 is SGHAT, CDR2 FQNNGV. V lost 0 bases and J 3 bases, leaving 9 bases between the germline ends. CDR3 bases: TGTGCCAGCAGCTTAGATCACACAGGCTACGAGCAGTACTTC. Encoded protein: CASSLDHTGYEQYF.

V is TRBV27 and J is TRBJ1-2; D is possibly TRBD1 (6 bases). Germline V gene lookup returns CDR1 MNHEY and CDR2 SMNVEV (reference sequence). Trimming pared 3 bases from V and 5 bases from J, leaving 10 bases between. The CDR3 consists of 13 residues. The CDR3 region is CASSLDSLYGYTF. The CDR3, as DNA: TGTGCCAGCAGTTTGGACAGTTTGTATGGCTACACCTTC.

The genes are TRBV16 and TRBJ1-1, with TRBD1 matching 7 bases. This CDR3 is 13 amino acids long. The V gene end was trimmed by 4 bases and the J gene end by 4 bases; junction bases not matched to a gene: 3. Germline CDR1 is KGHSY and CDR2 is FQNENV. The CDR3 nucleotides read TGTGCCAGCAGCCCCGACAGGGCCACTGAAGCTTTCTTT. This codes for CASSPDRATEAFF.